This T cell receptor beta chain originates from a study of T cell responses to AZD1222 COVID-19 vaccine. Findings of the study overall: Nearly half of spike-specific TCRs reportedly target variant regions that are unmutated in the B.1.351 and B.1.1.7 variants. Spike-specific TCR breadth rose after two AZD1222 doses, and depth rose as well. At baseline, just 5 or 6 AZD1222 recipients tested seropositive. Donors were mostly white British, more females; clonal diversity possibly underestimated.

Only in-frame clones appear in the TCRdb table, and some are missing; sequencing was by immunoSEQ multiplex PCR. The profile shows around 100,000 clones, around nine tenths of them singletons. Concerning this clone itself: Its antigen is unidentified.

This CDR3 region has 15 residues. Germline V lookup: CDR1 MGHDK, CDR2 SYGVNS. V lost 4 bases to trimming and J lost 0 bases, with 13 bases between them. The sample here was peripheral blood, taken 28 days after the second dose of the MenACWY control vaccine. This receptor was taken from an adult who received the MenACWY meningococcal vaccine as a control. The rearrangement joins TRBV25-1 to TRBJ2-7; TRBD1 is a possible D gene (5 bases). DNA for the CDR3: TGTGCCAGCAGTGTCCTAAGGGGATTCTCCTACGAGCAGTACTTC. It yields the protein CASSVLRGFSYEQYF.